This T cell receptor beta chain was identified during a study of blood T cells in healthy people across ages. A second PCR of 7 to 11 cycles used a sample-barcoded 5' primer and a J-beta primer mix. Each sample yielded at least 2.5 million CDR3-containing paired-end reads. From the 5' RACE reads, TCRdb called clonotypes with MiXCR, one entry per CDR3 protein. In the table there are around 990,000 distinct CDR3 sequences, about 23% of which are singletons. Per the germline V gene, CDR1 is LNHDA and CDR2 is SQIVND (reference sequence). V was cut by 5 bases and J by 4 bases, with 11 bases left in between. The CDR3 loop spans 13 amino acids. The sample was also reused in another study, on T cells of mothers and their children. That investigation notes: The extracted RNA was employed in its entirety for cDNA synthesis, at around 1.6 ug per 15 ul. No clone of persistent microchimeric T cells was detected.

The chain links TRBV19 to TRBJ1-1; D unresolved. Sequencing used blood. The TCR sequence derives from a girl under 10 years old in good health. CDR3 sequence reads: CASSGILFTEAFF. The CDR3 DNA reads as TGTGCCAGTAGTGGAATACTATTCACTGAAGCTTTCTTT.